This TCR beta chain was recovered during a study of blood T cell repertoires in COVID-19. As for the study in general: T cells, B-cell-depleted T cells, or PBMCs supplied cDNA or gDNA.

CDR3 length: 14 residues. V lost 0 bases and J lost 4, with 8 bases in between. CDR1 SGHTA and CDR2 FQGTGA come from the germline V gene. TCRdb's copy holds only in-frame clones and misses some; the assay was immunoSEQ multiplex PCR. The sample gives 45,000 to 65,000 clones, approximately 80% of which show up once; about 9.4% is in the top ten. This TCR came from a man aged 25 to 40 with COVID-19, enrolled during active disease. The specimen sequenced was peripheral blood. V gene TRBV7-3 combines with J gene TRBJ2-3; perhaps TRBD2 as D (6 bases). This CDR3 is CASSLTGTADTQYF. For the CDR3, the DNA is TGTGCCAGCAGCTTAACCGGGACTGCAGATACGCAGTATTTT.